This T cell receptor (beta chain) comes out of a study of identical twins. A universal primer site was incorporated via template switching, and the cDNA contained unique molecular identifiers. Via MiXCR, TCRdb re-called the 5' RACE reads, giving one row per CDR3 protein. The sample lists 700,000 or so distinct CDR3 sequences; roughly 8% were seen once. V lost 3 bases, J lost 2 bases, and 20 bases lay in between. Germline V gene lookup returns CDR1 LGHDT and CDR2 YNNKEL (reference sequence). The CDR3 contains 17 residues. Another study also made use of these data, one on yellow fever vaccine responses in identical twins.

The chain carries TRBV3-1 and TRBJ2-7; D tentatively fits TRBD1 or TRBD2 (5 bases each). This sequence originates from a woman younger than 35 in good health. Specimen: PBMCs. CDR3 in DNA: TGTGCCAGCAGCCACTCATTCCGGGACCCTATTACCTACGAGCAGTACTTC. Translating gives CASSHSFRDPITYEQYF.